Listed here are 22 T cell receptor beta chains from one sample, sequenced in a study of T-cell reconstitution after alpha-beta-depleted transplantation in children. General study findings and limits: Newly produced T cells mostly provided counts and TCRbeta diversity after one year, as hyperexpanded clones declined.

Using unique molecular identifiers, the investigators prepared the TCRbeta library. TCRdb analysed the PCR reads with MiXCR anew, one entry per CDR3 protein. The repertoire has about 300,000 distinct CDR3 sequences, around 7.3% of them found once; the top ten carry approximately 9.1%. These receptors' targets are unknown. The sequences come from peripheral blood, collected 360 days after TCRalphabeta/CD19-depleted stem cell transplant. Source of these receptors: a female patient aged 2-15 years who had a stem cell transplant for Fanconi anemia, so the T cells may come from the graft donor.

This clonotype came up many times. The chain is built from TRBV11-1 and TRBJ1-1; no reliable D call. CDR3 length: 13 residues. Germline-derived CDR1 and CDR2 are SGHAT and FQDESV (reference sequence). The ends were cut back, 5 bases at V and 1 base at J, with 8 bases in the middle. CDR3 sequence (DNA): TGTGCCAGCAGCGTGGACTGGAACACTGAAGCTTTCTTT. It yields the protein CASSVDWNTEAFF.

The chain links TRBV18 to TRBJ2-7; possible D gene TRBD2, 6 bases. Germline V CDR1 and CDR2: KGHSH, LQKENI. The CDR3 consists of 14 residues. The V and J ends lost 5 bases and 0 bases respectively, with 11 bases between them. The CDR3 loop reads CASSTSGGSYEQYF. CDR3 bases: TGTGCCAGCTCAACCTCCGGGGGCTCCTACGAGCAGTACTTC.

This clonotype has ten or more counts. The chain joins TRBV20-1 to TRBJ1-1, with D possibly being TRBD1 (6 bases). Germline V gene lookup returns CDR1 DFQATT and CDR2 SNEGSKA (reference sequence). The CDR3 consists of 15 residues. V was pared by 4 bases and J by 1 base, with 16 bases between. The CDR3 DNA is TGCAGTGCTACATTACCGGGACATCCGAACACTGAAGCTTTCTTT. Protein sequence: CSATLPGHPNTEAFF.

This clonotype was recorded a few times. The V call is TRBV19, the J call TRBJ2-1; TRBD2 agrees at 9 bases. Germline loops: CDR1 LNHDA, CDR2 SQIVND (reference sequence). The CDR3 extends over 13 amino acids. DNA for the CDR3: TGTGCGGTGGTAGCGGGAGTAGGTAGTGAGCAGTTCTTC. Protein: CAVVAGVGSEQFF. Full variable domain (missing parts from reference TRBV19 and TRBJ2-1): DGGITQSPKYLFRKEGQNVTLSCEQNLNHDAMYWYRQDPGQGLRLIYYSQIVNDFQKGDIAEGYSVSREKKESFPLTVTSAQKNPTAFYLCAVVAGVGSEQFFGPGTRLTVL.

This clonotype was detected ten times or more. This chain links TRBV14 with TRBJ1-6; D unresolved. The germline V gene has CDR1 SGHDN and CDR2 FVKESK. Trimming cost V 0 bases and J 9 bases, with 12 bases left between them. The CDR3 length is 15 residues. The CDR3 sequence is CASSQDPGLVSPLHF. CDR3 DNA sequence: TGTGCCAGCAGCCAAGATCCGGGTCTGGTTTCACCCCTCCACTTT.

There are many counts of this clonotype. The chain has TRBV5-1 and TRBJ1-1, with D unclear. CDR3 length equals 15 residues. The germline CDR1 and CDR2 sequences are SGHRS and YFSETQ. V lost 0 bases to trimming and J lost 2 bases, with 11 bases between them. In DNA, the CDR3 is TGCGCCAGCAGCTTGGGGGGTAATTTAAACACTGAAGCTTTCTTT. It yields the protein CASSLGGNLNTEAFF.

The chain couples TRBV11-2 to TRBJ2-2; possibly TRBD1 or TRBD2 for D (5 bases each). Trimming took off 10 bases at V and 0 bases at J, with 15 bases between the two ends. Germline CDR1 SGHAT, CDR2 FQNNGV. CDR3 length equals 15 residues. The CDR3 is CATPRWGTNTGELFF. The CDR3 DNA is TGTGCCACCCCAAGATGGGGGACGAACACCGGGGAGCTGTTTTTT.

This clonotype has at least ten counts. This chain joins TRBV7-6 and TRBJ2-1; a weak D match, TRBD2 (6 bases). This CDR3 is built from 17 residues. V was cut by 0 bases and J by 5 bases, with 17 bases left in between. CDR1 is SGHVS, CDR2 FNYEAQ, per germline. CDR3 amino acids: CASSLALRGRTNNEQFF. CDR3 DNA: TGTGCCAGCAGCTTAGCACTACGTGGGAGGACCAACAATGAGCAGTTCTTC.

The V call is TRBV14, the J call TRBJ1-1; D may be TRBD1 (6 bases). Trimming took off 1 base at V and 6 bases at J, with 9 bases between the two ends. Germline V CDR1 and CDR2: SGHDN, FVKESK. This CDR3 spans 13 amino acids. Here the CDR3 DNA reads TGTGCCAGCAGCCAAGGCGGGGGCTCTGAAGCTTTCTTT. Amino acids: CASSQGGGSEAFF.

In its sample, this clonotype was seen many times. The chain joins TRBV6-5 to TRBJ1-6; tentative D call: TRBD1 (5 bases). CDR3 length: 17 residues. Germline CDR1 reads MNHEY; CDR2 reads SVGAGI. Trimming took 0 bases from V and 8 from J, leaving 17 bases between them. CDR3: CASSYSPIRGGDSPLHF. The CDR3 DNA follows: TGTGCCAGCAGTTACTCGCCAATTAGGGGTGGGGATTCACCCCTCCACTTT.

The chain carries TRBV6-5 and TRBJ2-5; 9 bases fit TRBD2. The germline V gene encodes CDR1 MNHEY and CDR2 SVGAGI. The CDR3 totals 17 residues. V lost 2 bases and J lost 6; bases outside the gene matches: 13. The CDR3 is CASSYPETGLASKTQYF. The CDR3 DNA reads TGTGCCAGCAGTTACCCCGAAACAGGACTAGCGTCGAAGACCCAGTACTTC.

This clonotype was counted many times. The chain links TRBV6-5 to TRBJ2-1, with TRBD2 matching 12 bases. Germline CDR1 and CDR2: MNHEY and SVGAGI. The ends lost 4 bases at V and 8 bases at J; junction bases unmatched: 3. The CDR3 extends over 14 amino acids. The CDR3 DNA follows: TGTGCCAGCAGTTGGACTAGCGGGGCTGATGAGCAGTTCTTC. Its translation: CASSWTSGADEQFF.

This clonotype was picked up many times. This rearrangement joins TRBV12-3 or TRBV12-4 to TRBJ1-5; D is ambiguous. The CDR3 is 14 amino acids. V lost 6 bases and J lost 0, with 9 bases in between. The CDR3 loop is CASRPGNSNQPQHF. CDR3 in DNA: TGTGCCAGCAGACCCGGGAATAGCAATCAGCCCCAGCATTTT.

The sample holds many counts of this clonotype. V and J are TRBV20-1 and TRBJ1-5; no reliable D call. The CDR3 loop spans 14 amino acids. The V end was cut by 3 bases, the J end by 0 bases, with 9 bases between. Per germline, CDR1 DFQATT and CDR2 SNEGSKA (reference sequence). This CDR3 reads CSASGQLSNQPQHF. The CDR3 nucleotides read TGCAGTGCTAGTGGGCAGCTTAGCAATCAGCCCCAGCATTTT.

Many counts were recorded for this clonotype. The gene calls are TRBV6-2 or TRBV6-3 and TRBJ1-1; D not certain. With 0 bases removed from V and 10 bases from J, the gap between germline ends came to 9 bases. Germline V gene data show CDR1 as MNHEY and CDR2 as SVGEGT. CDR3 length: 12 residues. The CDR3 DNA reads as TGTGCCAGCAGTTACTCGGGCCGAGCAGCTTTCTTT. This codes for CASSYSGRAAFF.

This clonotype was detected only a few times. The rearrangement joins TRBV7-6 to TRBJ2-2; TRBD1 matches at 10 bases. The CDR3 loop spans 17 amino acids. CDR1 is SGHVS and CDR2 is FNYEAQ in the germline V gene. V shed 4 bases, J shed 4 bases, and the junction held 9 bases outside the gene matches. The CDR3 coding sequence is TGTGCCAGCAGCTCCAGACCGACAGGGGGCGGCACCGGGGAGCTGTTTTTT. It yields the protein CASSSRPTGGGTGELFF. Looking up the rest from reference TRBV7-6 and TRBJ2-2 gives the full variable domain: GAGVSQSPRYKVTKRGQDVALRCDPISGHVSLYWYRQALGQGPEFLTYFNYEAQQDKSGLPNDRFSAERPEGSISTLTIQRTEQRDSAMYRCASSSRPTGGGTGELFFGEGSRLTVL.

This clonotype was found many times. The chain has TRBV14 and TRBJ2-7; D may be TRBD1 (6 bases). Germline V CDR1 and CDR2: SGHDN, FVKESK. V lost 1 base and J lost 3, with 19 bases in between. CDR3 length: 17 residues. CDR3 sequence: CASSQAGTITRSYEQYF. The CDR3 DNA sequence: TGTGCCAGCAGCCAAGCCGGGACAATAACCAGGAGCTACGAGCAGTACTTC.

This chain connects TRBV7-2 to TRBJ2-7; TRBD2 aligns across 13 bases. Germline V gene data show CDR1 as SGHTA and CDR2 as FQGNSA. The CDR3 has 15 residues. V shed 5 bases, J shed 2 bases, and the junction held 3 bases outside the gene matches. CDR3 DNA sequence: TGTGCCAGCAGCCTCACTAGCGGGGGGGCCTACGAGCAGTACTTC. Its protein is CASSLTSGGAYEQYF.

This clonotype was detected only a few times. The chain has TRBV19 and TRBJ1-1; D not certain. CDR1 is LNHDA and CDR2 is SQIVND in the germline V gene (reference sequence). V was cut by 6 bases and J by 0 bases, with 11 bases left in between. The length of the CDR3 is 14 residues. In DNA, the CDR3 is TGTGCCAGTAGATTTGTGGCACTGAACACTGAAGCTTTCTTT. Protein sequence: CASRFVALNTEAFF.

This clonotype has a count of ten or more. V and J are TRBV11-2 and TRBJ2-7; D possibly corresponds to TRBD1 (5 bases). Germline V gene sequence: CDR1 SGHAT, CDR2 FQNNGV. V was shortened by 6 bases and J by 2 bases, with 17 bases between the two germline ends. This CDR3 region has 15 residues. CDR3 sequence (DNA): TGTGCCAGCAGTGAACACAGGCTATCGGCCTACGAGCAGTACTTC. As protein: CASSEHRLSAYEQYF.

This clonotype has ten or more counts. The chain employs TRBV15 and TRBJ2-5, with 8 bases matching TRBD1. Germline assignment: CDR1 LNHNV and CDR2 YYDKDF (reference sequence). The CDR3 runs to 19 residues. V was pared by 1 base and J by 1 base, with 14 bases of the junction left unmatched. CDR3 sequence: CATSRAAFRQGWIQETQYF. The CDR3 nucleotides are TGTGCCACCAGCAGAGCGGCCTTTAGACAGGGGTGGATCCAAGAGACCCAGTACTTC.

This clonotype was picked up many times. This sequence joins TRBV25-1 and TRBJ2-3, with D unresolved. Trimming pared 3 bases from V and 1 base from J, leaving 11 bases between. Germline CDR1 is MGHDK and CDR2 is SYGVNS. The CDR3 extends over 15 amino acids. CDR3 loop: CASSDVGERTDTQYF. CDR3 bases: TGTGCCAGCAGTGATGTCGGTGAGCGCACAGATACGCAGTATTTT.